This is a list of T cell receptor beta chains from one sample in a study of human T cells and chemical hapten exposure. One entry per CDR3 protein, called by TCRdb with MiXCR from the RACE reads. Here the sample spans approximately 91,000 distinct CDR3 sequences, 11% being singletons. Source: whole blood, taken in connection with sensitization to the hapten diphenylcyclopropenone (DPC). The source is a man aged 18 to 35 with alopecia areata. Some clones in this sample may be carry-over from other donors' samples. Each CDR3 is given with its conserved first and last residue. The order of the fields is CDR3 length, D gene, J gene, clone size, V gene, CDR3 DNA, CDR3 protein. D genes are given only for firm matches. Size tells how often a clone was seen (once, few, many) or the class of an expanded clone, and some rows leave it out.

14 NA TRBJ1-2 NA TRBV4-3 TGCGCCAGCAGCCAAGAAAGAGGGTTTGGCGGCTACACCTTC CASSQERGFGGYTF
14 NA TRBJ2-5 few TRBV5-1 TGCGCCAGCAGCTTGACTCCAGGCCAAGAGACCCAGTACTTC CASSLTPGQETQYF
14 NA TRBJ2-7 NA TRBV12-3/TRBV12-4 TGTGCCAGCAGTCTAGGGTTTCCTGATTACGAGCAGTACTTC CASSLGFPDYEQYF
14 NA TRBJ1-3 NA TRBV29-1 TGCAGCGCTACCCCAGGGGTTGTCGGAAACACCATATATTTT CSATPGVVGNTIYF
14 TRBD1 TRBJ1-1 NA TRBV27 TGTGCCAGCAGCTCCGGGACAGGGTACACTGAAGCTTTCTTT CASSSGTGYTEAFF
15 TRBD1 TRBJ1-5 NA TRBV6-2/TRBV6-3 TGTGCCAGCAGTGTTCCGGGACAGGCCAATCAGCCCCAGCATTTT CASSVPGQANQPQHF
15 NA TRBJ2-3 NA TRBV14 TGTGCCAGCAGCCTAGGCCCACCGGGCACAGATACGCAGTATTTT CASSLGPPGTDTQYF
16 NA TRBJ2-5 many TRBV14 TGTGCCAGCAGCCAAGATTCGGGACACTCGGACGAGACCCAGTACTTC CASSQDSGHSDETQYF
17 TRBD2 TRBJ2-3 many TRBV7-2 TGTGCCAGGGCGGTGAAGGGCGGGGGGCAGGCCACAGATACGCAGTATTTT CARAVKGGGQATDTQYF
12 NA TRBJ1-1 many TRBV5-6 TGTGCCAGCGGCCCGGTGAACACTGAAGCTTTCTTT CASGPVNTEAFF
13 NA TRBJ1-4 many TRBV14 TGTGCCAGCAGCCAGTCAATGAATGAAAAACTGTTTTTT CASSQSMNEKLFF
15 TRBD1 TRBJ2-5 many TRBV7-9 TGTGCCAGCAGCTCGTCTGACAGGGGGCTTGAGACCCAGTACTTC CASSSSDRGLETQYF
14 TRBD2 TRBJ2-1 many TRBV6-4 TGTGCCAGCAGTGACTCGACTAGCACGGATGAGCAGTTCTTC CASSDSTSTDEQFF
15 NA TRBJ2-5 few TRBV15 TGTGCCACCAGCAGAGATATACTGGCTCAAGAGACCCAGTACTTC CATSRDILAQETQYF
16 NA TRBJ1-4 NA TRBV10-2 TGCGCCAGCAGGAGGGGATCAACAGGGAGTAATGAAAAACTGTTTTTT CASRRGSTGSNEKLFF
15 NA TRBJ2-6 NA TRBV6-2/TRBV6-3 TGTGCCAGCAGTTACTCGGGGAACGGGGCCAACGTCCTGACTTTC CASSYSGNGANVLTF
15 NA TRBJ2-7 NA TRBV5-1 TGCGCCAGCAGCTTCGGGGTAAGCGGTGGTTACGAGCAGTACTTC CASSFGVSGGYEQYF
15 NA TRBJ1-1 NA TRBV5-4 TGTGCCAGCAGCGGGGGGACAACTATGAACACTGAAGCTTTCTTT CASSGGTTMNTEAFF
15 TRBD1 TRBJ1-1 few TRBV20-1 TGCAGTGCCCGCTTCGGGACAGGGGTTTACACTGAAGCTTTCTTT CSARFGTGVYTEAFF
15 NA TRBJ2-2 many TRBV27 TGTGCCAGCAGTCCGCGGGGACCCCACACCGGGGAGCTGTTTTTT CASSPRGPHTGELFF
14 NA TRBJ2-2 NA TRBV6-4 TGTGCCAGCAGTGACTCGGCAGGGTCCGGGGAGCTGTTTTTT CASSDSAGSGELFF
15 NA TRBJ1-1 few TRBV4-1 TGCGCCAGCAGCCAAGATGGGGATATGAACACTGAAGCTTTCTTT CASSQDGDMNTEAFF
15 NA TRBJ1-3 NA TRBV11-2 TGTGCCAGCAGCTATACCGGCGTAACTGGAAACACCATATATTTT CASSYTGVTGNTIYF
16 NA TRBJ1-1 NA TRBV4-3 TGCGCCAGCAGCCAAGAGCTCAAGGCAATGAACACTGAAGCTTTCTTT CASSQELKAMNTEAFF
15 TRBD1 TRBJ1-5 NA TRBV27 TGTGCCAGCAGTTTATACGGGACAGAAAATCAGCCCCAGCATTTT CASSLYGTENQPQHF
10 NA TRBJ1-1 many TRBV20-1 TGCAGTGCTATGGACTTCGAAGCTTTCTTT CSAMDFEAFF
15 TRBD1 TRBJ1-5 many TRBV6-1 TGTGCCAGCAGTGGTACAGGGGTATGGGATCAGCCCCAGCATTTT CASSGTGVWDQPQHF
17 TRBD1 TRBJ1-5 many TRBV20-1 TGCAGTGCCGGGGGCCAAGGGACAGGGCGAAGCAATCAGCCCCAGCATTTT CSAGGQGTGRSNQPQHF